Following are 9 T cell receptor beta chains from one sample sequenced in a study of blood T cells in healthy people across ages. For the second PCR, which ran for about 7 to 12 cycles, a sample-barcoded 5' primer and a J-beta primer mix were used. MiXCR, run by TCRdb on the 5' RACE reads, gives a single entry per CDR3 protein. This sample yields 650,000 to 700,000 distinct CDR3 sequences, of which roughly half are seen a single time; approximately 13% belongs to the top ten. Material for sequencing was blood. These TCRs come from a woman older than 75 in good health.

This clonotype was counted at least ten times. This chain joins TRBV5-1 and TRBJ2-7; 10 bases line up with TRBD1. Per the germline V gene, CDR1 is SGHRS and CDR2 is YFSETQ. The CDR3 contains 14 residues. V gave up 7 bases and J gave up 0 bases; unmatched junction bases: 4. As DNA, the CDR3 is TGCGCCAGCCGAGGACAGGGGGTCTCCTACGAGCAGTACTTC. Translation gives CASRGQGVSYEQYF.

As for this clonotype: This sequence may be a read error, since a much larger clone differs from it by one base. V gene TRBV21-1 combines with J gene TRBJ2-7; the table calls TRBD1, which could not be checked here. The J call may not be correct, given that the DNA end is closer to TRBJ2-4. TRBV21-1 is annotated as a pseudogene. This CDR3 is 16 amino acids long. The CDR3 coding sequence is TGTGTCAGCAGCATAAGGGGAACAGGGCAGGTGAACATTCAGTACTTC. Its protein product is CVSSIRGTGQVNIQYF.

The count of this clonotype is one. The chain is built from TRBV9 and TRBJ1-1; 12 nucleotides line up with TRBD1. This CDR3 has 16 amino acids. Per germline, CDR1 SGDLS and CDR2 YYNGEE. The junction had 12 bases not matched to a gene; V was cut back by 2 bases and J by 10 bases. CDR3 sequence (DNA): TGTGCCAGCAGCGTTGCCGGGACAGGGGGCCCCCAAGGAGCTTTCTTT. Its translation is CASSVAGTGGPQGAFF. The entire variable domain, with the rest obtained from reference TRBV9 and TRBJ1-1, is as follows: DSGVTQTPKHLITATGQRVTLRCSPRSGDLSVYWYQQSLDQGLQFLIQYYNGEERAKGNILERFSAQQFPDLHSELNLSSLELGDSALYFCASSVAGTGGPQGAFFGQGTRLTVV.

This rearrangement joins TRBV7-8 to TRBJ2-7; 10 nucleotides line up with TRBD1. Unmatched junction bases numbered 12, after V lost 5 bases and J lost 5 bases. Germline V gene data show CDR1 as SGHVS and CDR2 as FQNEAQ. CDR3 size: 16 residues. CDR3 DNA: TGTGCCAGCAGCCCAATCGCCGGGACAGGGGTACACGAGCAGTACTTC. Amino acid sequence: CASSPIAGTGVHEQYF.

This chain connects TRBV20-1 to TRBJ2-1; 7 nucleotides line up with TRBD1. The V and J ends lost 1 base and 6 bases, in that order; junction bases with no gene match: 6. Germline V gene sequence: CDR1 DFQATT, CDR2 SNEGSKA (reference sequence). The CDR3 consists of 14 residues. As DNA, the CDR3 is TGCAGTGCTAGAGGGTCGGGGACAGCCAATGAGCAGTTCTTC. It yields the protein CSARGSGTANEQFF.

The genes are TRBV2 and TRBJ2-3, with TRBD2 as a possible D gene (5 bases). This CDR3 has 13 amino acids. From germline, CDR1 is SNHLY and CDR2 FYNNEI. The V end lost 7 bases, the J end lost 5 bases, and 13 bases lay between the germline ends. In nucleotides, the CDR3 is TGTGCCAGCACCAGGATGAGCGGAGATACGCAGTATTTT. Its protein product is CASTRMSGDTQYF.

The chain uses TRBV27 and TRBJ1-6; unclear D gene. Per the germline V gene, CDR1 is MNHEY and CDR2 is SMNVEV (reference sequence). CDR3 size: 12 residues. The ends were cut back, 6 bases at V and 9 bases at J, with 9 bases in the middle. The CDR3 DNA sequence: TGTGCCAGCAGAGGGTTTGGTTCACCCCTCCACTTT. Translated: CASRGFGSPLHF.

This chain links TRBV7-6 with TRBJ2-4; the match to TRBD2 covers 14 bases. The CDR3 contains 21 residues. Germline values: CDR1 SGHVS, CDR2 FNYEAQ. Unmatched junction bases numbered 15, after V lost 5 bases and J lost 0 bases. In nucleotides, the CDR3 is TGTGCCAGCAGCCCAAGAGGCGCCGGGACTAGCGGGAGAGGAGCCAAAAACATTCAGTACTTC. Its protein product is CASSPRGAGTSGRGAKNIQYF.

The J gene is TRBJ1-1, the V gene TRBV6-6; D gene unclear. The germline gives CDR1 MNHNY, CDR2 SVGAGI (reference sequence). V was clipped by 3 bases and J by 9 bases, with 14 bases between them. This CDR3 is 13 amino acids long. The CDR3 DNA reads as TGTGCCAGCAGTTATGAAGCAGAATTTAAAGCTTTCTTT. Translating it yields CASSYEAEFKAFF.